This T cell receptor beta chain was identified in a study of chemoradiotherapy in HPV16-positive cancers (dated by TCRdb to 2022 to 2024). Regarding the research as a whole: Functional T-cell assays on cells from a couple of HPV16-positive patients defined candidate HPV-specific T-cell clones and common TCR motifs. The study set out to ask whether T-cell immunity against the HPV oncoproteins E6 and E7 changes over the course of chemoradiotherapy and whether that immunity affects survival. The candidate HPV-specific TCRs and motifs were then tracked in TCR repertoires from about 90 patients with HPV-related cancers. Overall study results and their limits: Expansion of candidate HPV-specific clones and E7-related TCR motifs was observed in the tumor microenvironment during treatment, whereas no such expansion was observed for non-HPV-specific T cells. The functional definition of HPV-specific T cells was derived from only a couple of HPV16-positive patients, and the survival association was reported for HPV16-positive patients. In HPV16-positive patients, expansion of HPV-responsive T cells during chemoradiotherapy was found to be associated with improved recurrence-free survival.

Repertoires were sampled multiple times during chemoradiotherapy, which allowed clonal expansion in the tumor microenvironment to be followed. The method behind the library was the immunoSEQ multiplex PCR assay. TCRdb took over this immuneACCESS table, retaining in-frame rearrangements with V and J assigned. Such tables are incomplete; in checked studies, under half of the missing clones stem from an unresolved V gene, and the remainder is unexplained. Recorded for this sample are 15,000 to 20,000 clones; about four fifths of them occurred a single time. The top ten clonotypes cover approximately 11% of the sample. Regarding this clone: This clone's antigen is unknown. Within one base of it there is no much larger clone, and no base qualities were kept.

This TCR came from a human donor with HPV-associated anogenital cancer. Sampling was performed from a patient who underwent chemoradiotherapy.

The CDR3 loop reads CASSLGEFSTDTQYF. The nucleotide sequence reads TGCGCCAGCAGCTTGGGCGAGTTTAGCACAGATACGCAGTATTTT. Here the chain combines TRBV5-1 and TRBJ2-3, with the D gene not confidently named. The CDR3 numbers 15 residues from cysteine through phenylalanine. The retained sequence is limited to the CDR3, 45 bases, with the frame set at the first base. From a lookup of the germline V gene, CDR1 and CDR2 are SGHRS and YFSETQ. The V end loses 0 bases and the J end loses 0 bases, and a stretch of 8 bases separates them.